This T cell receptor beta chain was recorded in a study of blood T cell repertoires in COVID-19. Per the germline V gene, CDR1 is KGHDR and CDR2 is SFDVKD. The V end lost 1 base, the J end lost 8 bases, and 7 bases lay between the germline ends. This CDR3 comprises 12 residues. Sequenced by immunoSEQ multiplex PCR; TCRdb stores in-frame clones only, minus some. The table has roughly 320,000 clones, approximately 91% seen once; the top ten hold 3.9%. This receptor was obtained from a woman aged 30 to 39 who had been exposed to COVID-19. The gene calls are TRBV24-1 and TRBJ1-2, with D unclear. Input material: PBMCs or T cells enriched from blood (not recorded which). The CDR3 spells CATSDFDNGYTF. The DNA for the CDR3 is TGTGCCACCAGTGATTTCGACAACGGCTACACCTTC.